Detailed here is one TCR beta chain. Its antigen is not identified. There are 13 residues in the CDR3. Trimming took off 5 bases at V and 5 bases at J, with 13 bases between the two ends. Germline loops: CDR1 LNHDA, CDR2 SQIVND (reference sequence). The data are from a study of ipilimumab plus nivolumab after autologous stem cell transplantation. Study-level results: TCR repertoire, Treg phenotype and gut microbiota reportedly support more study of this approach.

Clones were read by immunoSEQ multiplex PCR, and TCRdb kept only the in-frame ones, dropping some. Here the sample spans tens of thousands of clones, about 83% being singletons. Sequenced material: PBMCs, taken in a trial of ipilimumab plus nivolumab as post-transplant consolidation. The sequence was collected from a male donor with diffuse large B-cell lymphoma. V and J are TRBV19 and TRBJ2-7, with D perhaps TRBD1 (6 bases). The DNA of the CDR3 is TGTGCCAGTAGTCAGGGGAATAGGAACGAGCAGTACTTC. This sequence encodes CASSQGNRNEQYF.